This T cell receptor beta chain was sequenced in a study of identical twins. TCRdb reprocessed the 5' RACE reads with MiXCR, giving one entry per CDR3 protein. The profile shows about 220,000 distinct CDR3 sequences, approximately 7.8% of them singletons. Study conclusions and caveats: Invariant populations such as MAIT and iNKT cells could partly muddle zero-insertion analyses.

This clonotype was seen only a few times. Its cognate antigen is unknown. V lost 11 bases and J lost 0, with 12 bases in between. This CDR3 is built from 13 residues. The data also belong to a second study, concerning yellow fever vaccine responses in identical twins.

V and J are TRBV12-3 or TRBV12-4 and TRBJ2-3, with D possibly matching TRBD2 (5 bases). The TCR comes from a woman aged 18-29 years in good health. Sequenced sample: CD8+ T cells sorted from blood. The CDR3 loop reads CAVSGTSTDTQYF. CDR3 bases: TGTGCCGTTTCGGGAACTAGCACAGATACGCAGTATTTT.